The entry below gives a single T cell receptor beta chain sequence along with its context. The antigen is undetermined. Trimming pared 0 bases from V and 3 bases from J, leaving 10 bases between. The length of the CDR3 is 14 residues. Germline V gene sequence: CDR1 SGDLS, CDR2 YYNGEE. The source of the sample is a study of Ad26.COV2.S vaccination and SARS-CoV-2 variants. Clones were read by immunoSEQ multiplex PCR, and TCRdb kept only the in-frame ones, dropping some. The sample lists about 97,000 clones, 80% seen once, with approximately 15% in the top ten. Broader study findings: With respect to non-spike TCR breadth, vaccine and placebo recipients were similar. Using TCR breadth and depth analyses may have led to underestimated total T cell responses. Post-vaccination breadth of spike-specific CD8+ and CD4+ T cell responses was reportedly substantial.

The sample consisted of peripheral blood, taken after recovery from COVID-19. The V call is TRBV9, the J call TRBJ2-7; a possible D gene is TRBD2 (6 bases). This receptor was identified in a human donor who had recovered from COVID-19. The CDR3 loop reads CASSVDGGSYEQYF. The CDR3 DNA follows: TGTGCCAGCAGCGTAGACGGGGGAAGCTACGAGCAGTACTTC.